These 19 T cell receptor beta chains were sequenced from one sample in a study of STAT5B mutations in CD4+ large granular lymphocyte leukemia. Profiled with immunoSEQ multiplex PCR; TCRdb holds only in-frame clones, not every one. The sample shows fewer than 7,500 clones, about three quarters of them seen only once. Sequenced sample: PBMCs. These receptors originate from a man older than 75 with CD4+ T-cell large granular lymphocyte leukemia.

This clone appeared a few times. This sequence joins TRBV27 and TRBJ2-7, with 16 bases lining up with TRBD2. This CDR3 comprises 16 residues. The germline V gene has CDR1 MNHEY and CDR2 SMNVEV (reference sequence). V shed 5 bases, J shed 3 bases, and the junction held 4 bases outside the gene matches. CDR3 loop: CASSGTSGGGFYEQYF. In nucleotides, the CDR3 is TGTGCCAGCAGTGGGACTAGCGGGGGGGGATTCTACGAGCAGTACTTC.

This clone was observed a few times. CDR3 loop: CASERGLAGVLEQYF. CDR3 bases: TGTGCCAGCGAAAGGGGACTAGCGGGAGTACTCGAGCAGTACTTC. This chain uses TRBV6-1 with TRBJ2-7; TRBD2 matches at 14 bases. The CDR3 is made up of 15 amino acids. Per germline, CDR1 MNHNS and CDR2 SASEGT. Germline trimming cut 8 bases from V and 6 bases from J; bases unmatched to any gene: 9.

In its sample, this clone was seen a few times. V is TRBV4-2 and J is TRBJ1-4; D unresolved. Between the trimmed V and J ends, which lost 1 base and 3 bases, there was a span of 12 bases. This CDR3 has 16 residues. Germline-derived CDR1 and CDR2 are LGHNA and YNFKEQ. This CDR3 reads CASSQAWTGPNEKLFF. Here the CDR3 DNA reads TGTGCCAGCAGCCAAGCCTGGACGGGCCCTAATGAAAAACTGTTTTTT.

V and J are TRBV4-1 and TRBJ2-7; maybe TRBD2 (6 bases). CDR3 length equals 14 residues. V was shortened by 1 base and J by 4 bases, with 11 bases between the two germline ends. Per germline, CDR1 MGHRA and CDR2 YSYEKL. The CDR3 here is CASSQGLGTYEQYF. CDR3 coding DNA: TGCGCCAGCAGCCAAGGACTAGGAACATACGAGCAGTACTTC.

V and J are TRBV10-3 and TRBJ1-1, with D unclear. Germline lookup yields CDR1 ENHRY and CDR2 SYGVKD. V was clipped by 3 bases and J by 7 bases, with 18 bases between them. The CDR3 consists of 15 residues. CDR3 in amino acids: CAISDPPAAKNEAFF. CDR3 DNA sequence: TGTGCCATCAGTGACCCCCCCGCAGCTAAAAATGAAGCTTTCTTT.

The chain joins TRBV29-1 to TRBJ2-3, with TRBD2 matching over 7 bases. The germline V gene encodes CDR1 SQVTM and CDR2 ANQGSEA. With V trimmed by 8 bases and J by 2 bases, 10 bases remained unmatched. This CDR3 has 14 amino acids. CDR3 in DNA: TGCAGCATCCGCGGGAGTAGTTTCACAGATACGCAGTATTTT. The encoded protein is CSIRGSSFTDTQYF.

The chain joins TRBV4-1 to TRBJ2-3, with unresolved D. The CDR3 totals 16 residues. Germline assignment: CDR1 MGHRA and CDR2 YSYEKL. Trimming took 5 bases from V and 3 from J, leaving 18 bases between them. CDR3 in amino acids: CASSNPGPEETDTQYF. DNA for the CDR3: TGCGCCAGCAGCAACCCGGGCCCGGAAGAAACAGATACGCAGTATTTT.

The V call is TRBV6-6, the J call TRBJ1-5; D is undetermined. V dropped 8 bases and J dropped 3 bases, with 8 bases sitting between them. Germline CDR1 is MNHNY and CDR2 is SVGAGI (reference sequence). This CDR3 region has 12 residues. The CDR3 bases are TGTGCCAGCGGGCGTTACAATCAGCCCCAGCATTTT. Residues: CASGRYNQPQHF.

The V and J genes are TRBV9 and TRBJ1-3; D is perhaps TRBD1 (5 bases). Deletions cut 4 bases from V and 0 bases from J, with 11 bases between. The CDR3 covers 15 residues. Looked up from germline, CDR1 is SGDLS and CDR2 is YYNGEE. CDR3 in amino acids: CASSPWGGSGNTIYF. The CDR3 DNA is TGTGCCAGCAGCCCTTGGGGGGGCTCTGGAAACACCATATATTTT.

This chain connects TRBV6-1 to TRBJ1-2, with a weak D call TRBD1 (5 bases). The CDR3 runs 15 residues. Germline values: CDR1 MNHNS, CDR2 SASEGT. V was shortened by 2 bases and J by 5 bases, with 15 bases between the two germline ends. The chain's CDR3 is CASSELGAQVYGYTF. The CDR3 region has the DNA TGTGCCAGCAGTGAATTAGGGGCGCAGGTTTATGGCTACACCTTC.

The J gene is TRBJ2-5, the V gene TRBV5-6; D uncertain. Near its end, the DNA agrees better with TRBJ2-7, so the J call may be wrong. This CDR3 spans 14 amino acids. The V gene's germline CDR1 is SGHDT and CDR2 YYEEEE. CDR3 sequence: CASSLGGRTHEQYF. CDR3 coding DNA: TGTGCCAGCAGCTTGGGGGGAAGGACCCACGAGCAGTACTTC.

This sequence joins TRBV7-2 and TRBJ1-1; perhaps TRBD1 as D (5 bases). In germline, CDR1 is SGHTA, CDR2 FQGNSA. The CDR3 contains 12 residues. V dropped 3 bases and J dropped 9 bases, with 11 bases sitting between them. CDR3 sequence: CASSFSGQKAFF. The DNA for the CDR3 is TGTGCCAGCAGCTTTTCAGGGCAGAAAGCTTTCTTT. The variable domain in full, with the rest retrieved from reference TRBV7-2 and TRBJ1-1, is GAGVSQSPSNKVTEKGKDVELRCDPISGHTALYWYRQSLGQGLEFLIYFQGNSAPDKSGLPSDRFSAERTGGSVSTLTIQRTQQEDSAVYLCASSFSGQKAFFGQGTRLTVV.

The chain links TRBV6-1 to TRBJ2-5, with TRBD2 identical over 8 bases. The CDR3 is 15 residues long. V lost 6 bases to trimming and J lost 5 bases; unmatched junction nucleotides: 11. CDR1 MNHNS and CDR2 SASEGT come from the germline V gene. The CDR3 nucleotides read TGTGCCAGCAGCCCGTTGGGACTAGTGGCGGAGACCCAGTACTTC. Translating gives CASSPLGLVAETQYF.

The gene calls are TRBV5-6 and TRBJ2-1; 12 bases align to TRBD2. Germline trimming cut 7 bases from V and 8 bases from J; bases unmatched to any gene: 7. The CDR3 contains 14 residues. The V gene's germline CDR1 is SGHDT and CDR2 YYEEEE. CDR3 loop: CASGTSGPRDEQFF. Written as DNA, the CDR3 is TGTGCCAGCGGGACTAGCGGGCCTCGGGATGAGCAGTTCTTC.

The gene calls are TRBV7-9 and TRBJ1-3; no firm D call. V shed 5 bases and J shed 8 bases, with 13 bases lying between them. Germline CDR1 is SEHNR and CDR2 is FQNEAQ (reference sequence). The length of the CDR3 is 13 residues. The CDR3 nucleotides read TGTGCCAGCAGCCCCCTCGGAGCGGACACCATATATTTT. Amino acids: CASSPLGADTIYF.

The gene calls are TRBV29-1 and TRBJ1-2, with no clear D. The V gene lost 0 bases and the J gene lost 7 bases, with 9 bases spanning the gap. The CDR3 totals 12 residues. Germline CDR1 is SQVTM and CDR2 is ANQGSEA. The CDR3 coding sequence is TGCAGCGTTGAAGATGGGCCGGGTGGCTACACCTTC. As protein: CSVEDGPGGYTF.

V usage is TRBV28 and J usage is TRBJ1-2; D might be TRBD1 (6 bases). Germline V gene data show CDR1 as MDHEN and CDR2 as SYDVKM. The CDR3 runs 14 residues. The V end lost 5 bases, the J end lost 1 base, and 11 bases lay between the germline ends. The CDR3 here is CASSQDSYNYGYTF. The CDR3, as DNA: TGTGCCAGCAGTCAGGACAGCTATAACTATGGCTACACCTTC.

V gene TRBV28 combines with J gene TRBJ2-7; 9 bases match TRBD1. The CDR3 contains 17 residues. The junction had 13 bases not matched to a gene; V was cut back by 2 bases and J by 5 bases. Per germline, CDR1 MDHEN and CDR2 SYDVKM. The CDR3 DNA reads as TGTGCCAGCAGTTTACGTTCGGGACAGGGCCCTCCCCACGAGCAGTACTTC. Amino acid sequence: CASSLRSGQGPPHEQYF.

This rearrangement joins TRBV11-2 to TRBJ2-7; D is possibly TRBD2 (5 bases). This CDR3 is 14 amino acids long. Germline-derived CDR1 and CDR2 are SGHAT and FQNNGV. V shed 9 bases and J shed 5 bases, with 20 bases lying between them. CDR3 loop: CARVPTGSEHEQYF. Here the CDR3 DNA reads TGTGCCAGAGTGCCGACGGGTAGCGAACACGAGCAGTACTTC.